This T cell receptor (beta chain) is from a study of CD8 T cells in Susac syndrome. Roughly 0.5 to 1 ug RNA was reverse transcribed with random hexamers. By means of immunoSEQ multiplex PCR, TCR beta CDR3 spanning 54 Vbeta and 13 Jbeta underwent amplification. TCRdb itself ran the immunoSEQ multiplex PCR reads through MiXCR, one entry per CDR3 protein. The sample yields 110,000 or so distinct CDR3 sequences, 93% seen once. Looked up from germline, CDR1 is LGHNT and CDR2 is FRNRAP. V was clipped by 1 base and J by 0 bases, with 10 bases between them. The CDR3 contains 16 residues. Sequencing was performed on CD4+ T cells from PBMCs. The clonotype was recovered from a human donor with multiple sclerosis. The chain has TRBV12-5 and TRBJ1-3, with D possibly being TRBD1 (6 bases). CDR3 coding DNA: TGTGCTAGTGGTTTGGGACAGGTAACCTCTGGAAACACCATATATTTT. Its protein product is CASGLGQVTSGNTIYF.